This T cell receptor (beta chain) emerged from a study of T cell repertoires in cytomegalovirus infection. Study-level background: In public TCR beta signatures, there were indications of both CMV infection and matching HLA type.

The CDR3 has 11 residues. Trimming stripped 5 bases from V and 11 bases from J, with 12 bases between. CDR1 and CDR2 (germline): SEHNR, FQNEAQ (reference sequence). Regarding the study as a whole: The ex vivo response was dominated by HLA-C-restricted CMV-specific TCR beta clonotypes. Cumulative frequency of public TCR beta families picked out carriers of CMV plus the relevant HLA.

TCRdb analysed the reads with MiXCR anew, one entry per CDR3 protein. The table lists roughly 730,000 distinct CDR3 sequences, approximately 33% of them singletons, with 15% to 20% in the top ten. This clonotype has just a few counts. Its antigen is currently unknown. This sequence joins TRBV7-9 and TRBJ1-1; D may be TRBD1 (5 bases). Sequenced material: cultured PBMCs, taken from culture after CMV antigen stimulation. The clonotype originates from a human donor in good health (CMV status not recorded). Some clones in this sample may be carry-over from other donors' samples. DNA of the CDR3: TGTGCCAGCAGCCAAGGGGACCGGGCTTTCTTT. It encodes CASSQGDRAFF. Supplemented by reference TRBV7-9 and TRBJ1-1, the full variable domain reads DTGVSQNPRHKITKRGQNVTFRCDPISEHNRLYWYRQTLGQGPEFLTYFQNEAQLEKSRLLSDRFSAERPKGSFSTLEIQRTEQGDSAMYLCASSQGDRAFFGQGTRLTVV.